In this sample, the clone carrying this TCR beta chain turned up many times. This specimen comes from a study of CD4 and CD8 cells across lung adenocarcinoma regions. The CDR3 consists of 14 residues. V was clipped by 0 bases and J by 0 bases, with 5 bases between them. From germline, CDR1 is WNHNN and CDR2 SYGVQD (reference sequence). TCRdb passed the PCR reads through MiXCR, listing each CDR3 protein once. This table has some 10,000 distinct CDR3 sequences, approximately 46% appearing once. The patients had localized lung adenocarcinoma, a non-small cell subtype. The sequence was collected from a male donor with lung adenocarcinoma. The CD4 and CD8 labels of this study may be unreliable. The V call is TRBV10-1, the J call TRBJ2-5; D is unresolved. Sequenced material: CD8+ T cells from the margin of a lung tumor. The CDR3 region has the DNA TGCGCCAGCAGTGAGTCGTCAGACCAAGAGACCCAGTACTTC. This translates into CASSESSDQETQYF.